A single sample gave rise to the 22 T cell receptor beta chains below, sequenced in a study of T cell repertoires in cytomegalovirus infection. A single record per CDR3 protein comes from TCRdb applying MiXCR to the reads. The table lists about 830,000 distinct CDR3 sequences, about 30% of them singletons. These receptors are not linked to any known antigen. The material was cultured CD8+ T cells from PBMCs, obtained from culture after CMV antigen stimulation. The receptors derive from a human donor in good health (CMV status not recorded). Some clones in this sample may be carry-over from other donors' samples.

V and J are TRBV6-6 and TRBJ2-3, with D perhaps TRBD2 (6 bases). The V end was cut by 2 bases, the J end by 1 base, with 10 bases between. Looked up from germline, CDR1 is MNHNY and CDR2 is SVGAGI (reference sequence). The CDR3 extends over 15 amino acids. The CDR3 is CASSYAGSGTDTQYF. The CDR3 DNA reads TGTGCCAGCAGTTACGCGGGAAGTGGCACAGATACGCAGTATTTT.

The CDR3 DNA sequence: TGTGCCAGCAGTTATGGAAAGTCCAACAGGGTGGAAGATCAGCCCCAGCATTTT. Amino acids: CASSYGKSNRVEDQPQHF. The chain has TRBV6-2 or TRBV6-3 and TRBJ1-5, with a possible D match to TRBD1 (6 bases). Trimming took off 3 bases at V and 5 bases at J, with 23 bases between the two ends. CDR1 is MNHEY, CDR2 SVGEGT, per germline. The CDR3 runs to 18 residues.

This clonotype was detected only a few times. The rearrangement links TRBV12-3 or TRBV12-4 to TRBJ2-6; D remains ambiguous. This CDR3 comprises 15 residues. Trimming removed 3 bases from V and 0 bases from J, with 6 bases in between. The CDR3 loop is CASSFSYSGANVLTF. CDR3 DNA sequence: TGTGCCAGCAGTTTCAGCTACTCTGGGGCCAACGTCCTGACTTTC.

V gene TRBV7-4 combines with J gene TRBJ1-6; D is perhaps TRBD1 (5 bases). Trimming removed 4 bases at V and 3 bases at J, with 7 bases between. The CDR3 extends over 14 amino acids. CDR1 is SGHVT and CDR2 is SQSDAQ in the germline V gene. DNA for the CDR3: TGTGCCAGCAGCTGGGGGATCTATAATTCACCCCTCCACTTT. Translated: CASSWGIYNSPLHF.

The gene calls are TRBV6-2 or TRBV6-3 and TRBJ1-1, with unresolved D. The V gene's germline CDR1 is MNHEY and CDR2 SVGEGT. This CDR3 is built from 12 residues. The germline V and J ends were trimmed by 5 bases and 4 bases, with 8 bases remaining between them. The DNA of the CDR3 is TGTGCCAGCAGTATTGACATCACTGAAGCTTTCTTT. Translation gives CASSIDITEAFF.

The DNA of the CDR3 is TGTGCCAGCACCCGTAGCGGGACAGATAACAATGAGCAGTTCTTC. This translates into CASTRSGTDNNEQFF. This rearrangement joins TRBV7-6 to TRBJ2-1; TRBD2 is a possible D gene (8 bases). CDR1 SGHVS and CDR2 FNYEAQ come from the germline V gene. V dropped 7 bases and J dropped 5 bases, with 18 bases sitting between them. The CDR3 contains 15 residues. Complete variable domain (other parts from reference TRBV7-6 and TRBJ2-1): GAGVSQSPRYKVTKRGQDVALRCDPISGHVSLYWYRQALGQGPEFLTYFNYEAQQDKSGLPNDRFSAERPEGSISTLTIQRTEQRDSAMYRCASTRSGTDNNEQFFGPGTRLTVL.

The DNA for the CDR3 is TGTGCCAGCAGTGAAGCCTTGGGAGGCGGGGGGGAAGACAATGAGCAGTTCTTC. It encodes CASSEALGGGGEDNEQFF. This rearrangement joins TRBV2 to TRBJ2-1; 9 nucleotides line up with TRBD2. The V gene end was trimmed by 0 bases and the J gene end by 5 bases; junction bases not matched to a gene: 11. The CDR3 loop spans 18 amino acids. The germline gives CDR1 SNHLY, CDR2 FYNNEI.

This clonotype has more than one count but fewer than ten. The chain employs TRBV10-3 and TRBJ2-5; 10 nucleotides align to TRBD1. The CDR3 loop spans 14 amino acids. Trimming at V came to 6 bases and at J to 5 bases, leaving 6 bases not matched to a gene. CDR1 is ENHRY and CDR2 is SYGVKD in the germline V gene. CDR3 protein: CAIRGQGSVETQYF. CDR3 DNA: TGTGCCATCAGGGGACAGGGGTCCGTCGAGACCCAGTACTTC.

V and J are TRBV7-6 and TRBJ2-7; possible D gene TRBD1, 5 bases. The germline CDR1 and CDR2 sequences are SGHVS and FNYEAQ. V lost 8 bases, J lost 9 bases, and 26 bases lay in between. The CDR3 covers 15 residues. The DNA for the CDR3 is TGTGCCAGCGTTAAGGCCTCCCCGACAGTCCTAGGGCAGTACGTC. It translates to CASVKASPTVLGQYV.

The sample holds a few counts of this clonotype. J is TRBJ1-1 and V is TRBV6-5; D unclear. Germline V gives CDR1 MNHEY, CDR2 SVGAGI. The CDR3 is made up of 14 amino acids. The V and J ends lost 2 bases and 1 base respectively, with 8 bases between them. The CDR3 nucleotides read TGTGCCAGCAGTTACCTCGAGGGGAACACTGAAGCTTTCTTT. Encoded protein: CASSYLEGNTEAFF.

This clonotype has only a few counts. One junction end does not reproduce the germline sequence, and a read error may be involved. CDR3 amino acids: CASSDYYEQYF. In DNA form, the CDR3 reads TGTGCCAGCAGTGATTATTACGAGCAGTACTTC. V is TRBV5-1 and J is TRBJ2-7; D call uncertain. Looked up from germline, CDR1 is SGHRS and CDR2 is YFSETQ. This CDR3 region has 11 residues.

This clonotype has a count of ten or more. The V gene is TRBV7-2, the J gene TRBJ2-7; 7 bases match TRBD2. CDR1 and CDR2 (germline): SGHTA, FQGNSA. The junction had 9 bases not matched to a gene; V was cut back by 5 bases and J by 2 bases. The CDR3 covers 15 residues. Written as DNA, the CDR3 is TGTGCCAGCAGCCCCAGGGAGGGCATAACCTACGAGCAGTACTTC. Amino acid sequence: CASSPREGITYEQYF.

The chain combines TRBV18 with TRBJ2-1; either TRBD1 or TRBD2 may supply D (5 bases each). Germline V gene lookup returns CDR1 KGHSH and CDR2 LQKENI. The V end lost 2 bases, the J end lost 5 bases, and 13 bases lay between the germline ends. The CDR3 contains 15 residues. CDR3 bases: TGTGCCAGCTCACCATGGGACCAGCCAGACAATGAGCAGTTCTTC. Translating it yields CASSPWDQPDNEQFF.

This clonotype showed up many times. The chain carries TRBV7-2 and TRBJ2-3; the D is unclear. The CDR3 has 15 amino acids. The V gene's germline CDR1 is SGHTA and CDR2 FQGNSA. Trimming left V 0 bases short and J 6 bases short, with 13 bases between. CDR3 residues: CASSLAETWMDTQYF. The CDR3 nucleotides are TGTGCCAGCAGCTTAGCGGAGACTTGGATGGATACGCAGTATTTT.

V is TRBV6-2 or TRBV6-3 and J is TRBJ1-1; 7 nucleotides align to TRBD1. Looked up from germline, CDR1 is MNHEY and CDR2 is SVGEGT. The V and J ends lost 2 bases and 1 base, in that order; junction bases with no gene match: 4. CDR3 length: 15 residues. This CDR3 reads CASSYARGRNTEAFF. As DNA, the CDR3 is TGTGCCAGCAGTTACGCCAGGGGGAGGAACACTGAAGCTTTCTTT.

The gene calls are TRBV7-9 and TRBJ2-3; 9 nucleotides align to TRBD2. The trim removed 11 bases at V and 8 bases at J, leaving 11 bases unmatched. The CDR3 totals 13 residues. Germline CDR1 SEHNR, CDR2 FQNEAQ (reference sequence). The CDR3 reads CAVRAGGILTQYF. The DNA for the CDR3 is TGTGCCGTTCGTGCGGGGGGGATCCTTACGCAGTATTTT. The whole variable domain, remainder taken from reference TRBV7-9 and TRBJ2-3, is DTGVSQNPRHKITKRGQNVTFRCDPISEHNRLYWYRQTLGQGPEFLTYFQNEAQLEKSRLLSDRFSAERPKGSFSTLEIQRTEQGDSAMYLCAVRAGGILTQYFGPGTRLTVL.

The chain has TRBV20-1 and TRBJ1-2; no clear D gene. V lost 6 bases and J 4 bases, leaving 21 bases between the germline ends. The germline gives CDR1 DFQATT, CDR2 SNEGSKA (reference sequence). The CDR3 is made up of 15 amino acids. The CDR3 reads CSAPTSGLLSYGYTF. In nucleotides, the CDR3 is TGCAGTGCCCCCACCAGCGGCCTACTCAGCTATGGCTACACCTTC.

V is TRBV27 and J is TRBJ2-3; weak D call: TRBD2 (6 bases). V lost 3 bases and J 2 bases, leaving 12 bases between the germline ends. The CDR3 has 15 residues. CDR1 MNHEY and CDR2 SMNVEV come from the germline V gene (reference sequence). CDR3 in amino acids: CASSFGGRITDTQYF. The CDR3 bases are TGTGCCAGCAGTTTTGGGGGGAGGATCACAGATACGCAGTATTTT.

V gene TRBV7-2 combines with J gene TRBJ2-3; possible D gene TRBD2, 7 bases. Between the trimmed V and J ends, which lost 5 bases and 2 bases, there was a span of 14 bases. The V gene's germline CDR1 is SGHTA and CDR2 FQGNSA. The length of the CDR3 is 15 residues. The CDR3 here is CASSPRGAYTDTQYF. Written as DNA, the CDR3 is TGTGCCAGCAGCCCTCGGGGGGCCTACACAGATACGCAGTATTTT.

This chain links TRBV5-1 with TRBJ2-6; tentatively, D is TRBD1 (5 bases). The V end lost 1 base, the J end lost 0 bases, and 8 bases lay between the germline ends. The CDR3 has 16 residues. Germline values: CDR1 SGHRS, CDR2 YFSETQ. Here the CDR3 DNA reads TGCGCCAGCAGCTTGCGCACAGGCTCTGGGGCCAACGTCCTGACTTTC. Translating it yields CASSLRTGSGANVLTF. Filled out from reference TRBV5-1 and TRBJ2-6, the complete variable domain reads KAGVTQTPRYLIKTRGQQVTLSCSPISGHRSVSWYQQTPGQGLQFLFEYFSETQRNKGNFPGRFSGRQFSNSRSEMNVSTLELGDSALYLCASSLRTGSGANVLTFGAGSRLTVL.

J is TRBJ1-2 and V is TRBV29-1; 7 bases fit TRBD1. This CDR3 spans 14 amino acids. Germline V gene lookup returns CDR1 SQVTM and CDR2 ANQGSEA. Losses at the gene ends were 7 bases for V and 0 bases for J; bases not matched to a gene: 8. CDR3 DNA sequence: TGCAGCGCCGCCACCGGGACAGCTAACTATGGCTACACCTTC. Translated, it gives CSAATGTANYGYTF.

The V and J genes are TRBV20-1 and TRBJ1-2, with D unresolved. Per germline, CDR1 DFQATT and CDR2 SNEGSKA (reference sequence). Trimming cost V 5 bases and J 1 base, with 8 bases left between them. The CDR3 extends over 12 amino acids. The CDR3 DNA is TGCAGTGCTTCCAGAGATAACTATGGCTACACCTTC. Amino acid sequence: CSASRDNYGYTF.